This section outlines one T cell receptor (beta chain) sequence together with its context. Its cognate antigen has yet to be identified. Base qualities were left out, and no much larger clone turns up one base away. The immunoSEQ Assay, a bias-controlled multiplex PCR, was used to amplify TCRbeta CDR3 regions from genomic DNA. The original pipeline was this. Nucleated cell counts per sample were estimated from amplification of reference gene primers within the assay. Sequence reads were collapsed and filtered to measure the absolute abundance of every unique TCRbeta CDR3 rearrangement. For each sample, productive Simpson clonality was calculated as the square root of Simpson's diversity index across productive rearrangements. TCRdb obtained this table from immuneACCESS and retained in-frame rearrangements with V and J assigned. These tables miss some clones; where compared with another copy, unresolved V genes account for less than half of the shortfall, and the remainder is unexplained. D and trimming come from the DNA, and the V and J calls and clone size come from that table. The sample data list about 120,000 clones, and more than 75% of these were observed just once. Around 8% of the sample comes from the top ten.

The entry originates in a study of blood T cell repertoires in COVID-19 (TCRdb year 2020). As for the study more broadly: The collaborator samples originated in the United States, Italy and Spain and spanned the acute and convalescent phases of COVID-19. The material from the prospective study consisted of cDNA or gDNA derived from T cells, B-cell-depleted T cells, or PBMCs. Deeply sampled blood TCRbeta repertoires from subjects exposed to, actively infected with, or recovered from COVID-19 were included in the dataset. The repertoires were released in a freely available public database intended as a resource for research on the immune response to SARS-CoV-2. The samples were drawn from two sources: the first 160 participants of the ongoing ImmuneRACE study, and 950 to 1,500 subjects contributed by 6 global collaborators. Nearly every sample came with metadata listing a de-identified subject ID, COVID-19 status, age in years and sex. Where available, HLA class I and class II types were taken from metadata supplied by the sample provider and were not determined by assay-based typing.

Results the study describes overall, beyond this receptor: How much clinical and demographic metadata was included differed by source and by participant, and the metadata was provided uncurated.

Collaborating institutions collected whole blood in K2EDTA tubes following their own protocols. For TCRbeta analysis, collaborators shipped samples as frozen whole blood, isolated PBMCs, or DNA extracted from either of those sample types. CDR1 and CDR2, looked up from the germline V gene, are MNHEY and SVGAGI. The CDR3 covers 14 residues, taking in both the cysteine and the phenylalanine. Of all the DNA, just the CDR3 is kept, 42 bases in frame from base 1. Trimmed from V: 6 bases; trimmed from J: 7 bases; junction bases lacking a gene match: 9. The V and J genes are TRBV6-5 and TRBJ1-5, and 7 junctional nucleotides match TRBD1. Material: peripheral blood. The sequence was obtained from a woman aged 40 to 50 with acute or convalescent COVID-19. The nucleotide sequence reads TGTGCCAGCAGCCCACAGGGGCGCCCGCAGCCCCAGCATTTT. This codes for CASSPQGRPQPQHF.